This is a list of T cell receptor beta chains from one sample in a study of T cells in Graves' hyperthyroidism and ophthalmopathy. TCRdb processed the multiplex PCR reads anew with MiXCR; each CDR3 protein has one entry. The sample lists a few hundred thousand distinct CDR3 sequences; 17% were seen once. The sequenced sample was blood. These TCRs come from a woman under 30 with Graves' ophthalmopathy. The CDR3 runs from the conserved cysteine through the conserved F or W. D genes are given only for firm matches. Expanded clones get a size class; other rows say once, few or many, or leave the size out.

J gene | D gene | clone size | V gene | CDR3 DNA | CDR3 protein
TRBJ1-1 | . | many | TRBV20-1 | TGCAGTGCGTTAGGGGTGAGCACTGAAGCTTTCTTT | CSALGVSTEAFF
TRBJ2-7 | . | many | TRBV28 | TGTGCCAGCAGTTTGTTCAGGGGAGGCTACGAGCAGTACTTC | CASSLFRGGYEQYF
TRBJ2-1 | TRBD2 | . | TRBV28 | TGTGCCAGCAGTGGACTAGCGGGAGGATCCTACAATGAGCAGTTCTTC | CASSGLAGGSYNEQFF
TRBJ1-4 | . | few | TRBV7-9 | TGTGCCAGCAGCTTAGTGGGGCAGGCGGATGAAAAACTGTTTTTT | CASSLVGQADEKLFF
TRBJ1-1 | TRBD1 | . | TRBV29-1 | TGCAAGGCTCAGGGGGACACTGAAGCTTTCTTT | CKAQGDTEAFF
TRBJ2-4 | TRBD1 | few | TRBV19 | TGTGCCAGTAGTAAGGGACAGGGGCGAGCCAAAAACATTCAGTACTTC | CASSKGQGRAKNIQYF
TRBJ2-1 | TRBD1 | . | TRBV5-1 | TGCGCCAGCAGCTCGGTCCCACAAGGCAGGGGGCGGGACAATGAGCAGTTCTTC | CASSSVPQGRGRDNEQFF
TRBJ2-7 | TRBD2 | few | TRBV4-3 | TGCGCCAGCAGCCAAGATAGGGTAGCGGGAGGCTACGAGCAGTACTTC | CASSQDRVAGGYEQYF
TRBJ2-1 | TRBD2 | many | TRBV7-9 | TGTGCCAGCAGCCCTCGGACTAGCGGGAGGGCTACCTACAATGAGCAGTTCTTC | CASSPRTSGRATYNEQFF
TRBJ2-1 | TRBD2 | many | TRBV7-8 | TGTGCCAGCACCCGGACTAGCGCGTACAATGAGCAGTTCTTC | CASTRTSAYNEQFF
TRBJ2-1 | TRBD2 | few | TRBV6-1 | TGTGCCAGCAGGCCTAGCGGGGGGCCGTACAATGAGCAGTTCTTC | CASRPSGGPYNEQFF
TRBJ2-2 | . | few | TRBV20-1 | TGCAGTGCTAGAGATCTCGGAACAGGGACGAACACCGGGGAGCTGTTTTTT | CSARDLGTGTNTGELFF
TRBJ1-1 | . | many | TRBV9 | TGTGCCAGCAGCGGCCGGGGAGGAGTGGAAGCTTTCTTT | CASSGRGGVEAFF
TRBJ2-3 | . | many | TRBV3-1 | TGTGCCAGCAGCCAATTGGGCAGGGTGGCAGATACGCAGTATTTT | CASSQLGRVADTQYF
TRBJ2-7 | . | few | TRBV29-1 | TGCAGCGTTGAAACCTACGAGCAGTACTTC | CSVETYEQYF
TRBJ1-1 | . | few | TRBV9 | TGTGCCAGCAGCGTAGCTGGGGAGGGGGAAGCTTTCTTT | CASSVAGEGEAFF
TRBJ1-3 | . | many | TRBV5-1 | TGCGCCAGCAGCGTGAAAGGTTCGTCTGGAAACACCATATATTTT | CASSVKGSSGNTIYF
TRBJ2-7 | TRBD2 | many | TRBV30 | TGTGCCTGGAGTGAGGGGATGGGGAGGGACGAGCAGTACTTC | CAWSEGMGRDEQYF
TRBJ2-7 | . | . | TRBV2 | TGTGCCAGCAGTGGAAAGGGGATCTACGAGCAGTACTTC | CASSGKGIYEQYF
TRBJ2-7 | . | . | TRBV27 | TGTGCCAGCAGTTTATCGGGGGACACCGGATACGAGCAGTACTTC | CASSLSGDTGYEQYF
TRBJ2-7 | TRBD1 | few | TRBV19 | TGTGCCAGTAGTATCGGATCGGACAGGCTAGACGAGCAGTACTTC | CASSIGSDRLDEQYF
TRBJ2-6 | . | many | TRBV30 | TGTGCCTGGAGTTTGGGGGCTGGGGCCAACGTCCTGACTTTC | CAWSLGAGANVLTF
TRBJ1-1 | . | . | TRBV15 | TGTGCCACCAGCAGAGACATGGGGGGCACTGAAGCTTTCTTT | CATSRDMGGTEAFF
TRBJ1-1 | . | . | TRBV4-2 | TGTGCCAGCAGCCAAGAGCTGGATCCGAACACTGAAGCTTTCTTT | CASSQELDPNTEAFF
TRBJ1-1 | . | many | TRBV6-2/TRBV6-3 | TGTGCCAGCCGCGAGGGGGAAAGGAACACTGAAGCTTTCTTT | CASREGERNTEAFF
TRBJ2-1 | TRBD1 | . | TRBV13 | TGTGCCAGCAGCTCCCTCCCCTTTCAGACAGGGGGGGCCTACAATGAGCAGTTCTTC | CASSSLPFQTGGAYNEQFF
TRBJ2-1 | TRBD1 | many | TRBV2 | TGTGCCAGCAGGGAGGGACAGGGAGAAAAGAATGAGCAGTTCTTC | CASREGQGEKNEQFF
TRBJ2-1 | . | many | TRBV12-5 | TGTGCTAGTGGTTTGGGTACTCCTCGGCACAATGAGCAGTTCTTC | CASGLGTPRHNEQFF
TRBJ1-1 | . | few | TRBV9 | TGTGCCAGCAGCACGACAGCGAGGAACACTGAAGCTTTCTTT | CASSTTARNTEAFF
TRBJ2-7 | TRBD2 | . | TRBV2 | TGTGCCAGCAGGCCGACTAGCGGCTACACCGGGCCCGGCGCGGCTGAGCAGTACTTC | CASRPTSGYTGPGAAEQYF
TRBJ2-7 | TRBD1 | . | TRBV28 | TGTGCCAGCAGTTTGGGGCGGACAGGGGGCTACGAGCAGTACTTC | CASSLGRTGGYEQYF
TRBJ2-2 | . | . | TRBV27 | TGTGCCAGCAGTTATTCCGTTGCGCGCGGGGAGCTGTTTTTT | CASSYSVARGELFF
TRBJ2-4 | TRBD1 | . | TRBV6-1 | TGTGCCAGCAGTACCAGACAGGGCATGGCCAAAAACATTCAGTACTTC | CASSTRQGMAKNIQYF
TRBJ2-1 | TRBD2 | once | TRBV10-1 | TGCGCCAGCAGTGGTAAGACTAGCGGGGGCTACAATGAGCAGTTCTTC | CASSGKTSGGYNEQFF
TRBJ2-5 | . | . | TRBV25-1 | TGTGCCAGCAGTGACCTCCCCCTGGGGGTGTTCCAAGAGACCCAGTACTTC | CASSDLPLGVFQETQYF
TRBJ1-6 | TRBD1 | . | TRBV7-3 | TGTGCCAGCAGCTCAAGACAGGGGGCACCCCTCCACTTT | CASSSRQGAPLHF
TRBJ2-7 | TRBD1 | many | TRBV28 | TGTGCCAGCAGTTTAGGGGGACAGCCAATTTACGAGCAGTACTTC | CASSLGGQPIYEQYF
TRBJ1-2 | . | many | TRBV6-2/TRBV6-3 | TGTGCCAGCAGCGACCACCAGCCCGGGGAGGGTGGATATGGCTACACCTTC | CASSDHQPGEGGYGYTF
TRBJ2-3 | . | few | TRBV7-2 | TGTGCCAGCAGCTCCCCCCGGGGGCTTTTGGATACGCAGTATTTT | CASSSPRGLLDTQYF
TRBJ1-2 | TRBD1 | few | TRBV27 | TGTGCCAGCAGGCTTACAGGGGACTACTATGGCTACACCTTC | CASRLTGDYYGYTF
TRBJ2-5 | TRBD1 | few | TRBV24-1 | TGTGCCACCAGTGACTGGGGACAGAAAGAGACCCAGTACTTC | CATSDWGQKETQYF
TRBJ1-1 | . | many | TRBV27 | TGTGCCAGCAGTTTAGGCCGGGCGAGCACTGAAGCTTTCTTT | CASSLGRASTEAFF
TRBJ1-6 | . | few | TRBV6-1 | TGTGCCAGCGAGCCGAGCTCCTATAATTCACCCCTCCACTTT | CASEPSSYNSPLHF
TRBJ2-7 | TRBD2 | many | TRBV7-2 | TGTGCCAGCAGCGTCTCTAGCGGGAGTTTCCACGAGCAGTACTTC | CASSVSSGSFHEQYF
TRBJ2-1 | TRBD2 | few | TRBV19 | TGTGCCAGCAGCGGATACGGCGGGAGTGGCAATGAGCAGTTCTTC | CASSGYGGSGNEQFF
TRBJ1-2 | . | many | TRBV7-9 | TGTGCCAGCAGCTCAATCAGGGGAAATGATGGCTACACCTTC | CASSSIRGNDGYTF
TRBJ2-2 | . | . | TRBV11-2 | TGTGCCAGCAGCCTCAATCGGATGAACACCGGGGAGCTGTTTTTT | CASSLNRMNTGELFF
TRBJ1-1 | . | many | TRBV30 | TGTGCCGCCCCTCGAGGAGTGGCCCTGAACACTGAAGCTTTCTTT | CAAPRGVALNTEAFF
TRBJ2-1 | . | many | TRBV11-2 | TGTGCCAGCCCCGGGCCCCCGTCCTACAATGAGCAGTTCTTC | CASPGPPSYNEQFF
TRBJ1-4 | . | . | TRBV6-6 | TGTGCCAGCAGTTACTCGTTGGGGGGGGCCGATGAAAAACTGTTTTTT | CASSYSLGGADEKLFF